This T cell receptor (beta chain) was captured in a study of T cells expressing NK-cell markers. There are 14 residues in the CDR3. Germline loops: CDR1 SEHNR, CDR2 FQNEAQ (reference sequence). As the method of synthesis, 5'RACE template switching with UMIs yielded TCR beta cDNA. TCRdb re-called the 5' RACE reads and gives one entry per CDR3 protein, without DNA. This sample contains over 150,000 distinct CDR3 sequences. Notes on this clonotype: Its antigen is still unknown.

Broader study findings: NKG2C+ dominant clonotype frequencies in roughly six donors were roughly 1.0-7.5% of CD8+ T cells. The leading position in the CD3+CD56-NKG2C+ fraction of a handful of donors also went to these clonotypes.

The receptor comes from a woman aged 45-59 years in good health. The specimen was blood T cells: a sorted CD56 or NKG2C T cell subset, CD4+ or CD8+ T cells, or bulk PBMC T cells (not recorded which). The chain is built from TRBV7-9 and TRBJ2-1; the D call of TRBD2 rests on TCRdb alone, since no DNA is present to check it. CDR3 in amino acids: CASWRETMPNEQFF.